This TCR beta chain was captured in a study of CD8+CD57+ T cells in acquired aplastic anemia. Across the study: Sorted CD4+ and CD8+ cells yielded about 3 ug of DNA on average.

The germline CDR1 and CDR2 sequences are SGHVS and FQNEAQ. This CDR3 comprises 15 residues. V lost 1 base and J lost 16, with 23 bases in between. The study profiled TCR beta VDJ and CDR3 using genomic DNA as template. MiXCR, applied by TCRdb to the reads, yields one record per CDR3 protein. The table records 200,000 to 300,000 distinct CDR3 sequences, approximately 80% of them present only once. CD8+CD57+ cell expansion, shown by flow cytometry, had occurred in the patients selected for sequencing. Severe acquired aplastic anemia was present in every patient. No therapy was given to patients before blood sampling.

The sequenced sample was sorted CD4+, CD8+, or CD8+CD57+ T cells (not recorded which) from PBMCs. The chain carries TRBV7-8 and TRBJ2-1; weak D call: TRBD1 (5 bases). This receptor was obtained from a human donor with aplastic anemia. CDR3 DNA: TGTGCCAGCAGCTTAGGGGGCGGACCCTATACGGAGTATTTCTTC. Translating it yields CASSLGGGPYTEYFF.